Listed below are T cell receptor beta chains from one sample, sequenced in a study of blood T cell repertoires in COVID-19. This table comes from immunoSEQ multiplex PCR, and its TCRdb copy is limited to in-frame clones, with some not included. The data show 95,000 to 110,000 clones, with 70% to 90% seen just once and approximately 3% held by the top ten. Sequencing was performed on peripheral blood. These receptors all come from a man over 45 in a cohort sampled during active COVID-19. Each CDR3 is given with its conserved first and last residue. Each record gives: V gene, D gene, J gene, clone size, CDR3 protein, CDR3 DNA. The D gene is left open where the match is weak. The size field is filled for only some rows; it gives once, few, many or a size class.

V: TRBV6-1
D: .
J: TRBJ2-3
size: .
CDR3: CASSEGWASPTDTQYF
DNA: TGTGCCAGCAGTGAAGGGTGGGCGTCCCCCACAGATACGCAGTATTTT

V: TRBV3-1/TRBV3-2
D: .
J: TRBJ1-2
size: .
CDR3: CASSQDRGAGPNGYTF
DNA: TGTGCCAGCAGCCAAGATAGGGGCGCGGGGCCCAATGGCTACACCTTC

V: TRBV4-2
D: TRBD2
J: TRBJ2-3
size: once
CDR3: CASSQDVAGEVDTQYF
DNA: TGTGCCAGCAGCCAAGATGTAGCGGGGGAGGTAGATACGCAGTATTTT

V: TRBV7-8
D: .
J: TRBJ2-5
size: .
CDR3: CASSLASPGPETQYF
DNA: TGTGCCAGCAGCTTAGCCTCTCCAGGGCCAGAGACCCAGTACTTC

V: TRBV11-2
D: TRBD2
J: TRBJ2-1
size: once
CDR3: CASSLASGGVYNEQFF
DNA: TGTGCCAGCAGCTTAGCTAGCGGGGGGGTTTACAATGAGCAGTTCTTC

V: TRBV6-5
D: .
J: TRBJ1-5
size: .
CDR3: CASGGVSNQPQHF
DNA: TGTGCCAGCGGAGGGGTGAGCAATCAGCCCCAGCATTTT

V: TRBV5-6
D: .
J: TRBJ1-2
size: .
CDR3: CASSFRVQEYGYTF
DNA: TGTGCCAGCAGCTTCAGGGTTCAAGAGTATGGCTACACCTTC

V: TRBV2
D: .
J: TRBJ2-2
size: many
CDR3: CASSEITGQEDGELFF
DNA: TGTGCCAGCAGTGAAATTACAGGGCAGGAGGACGGGGAGCTGTTTTTT

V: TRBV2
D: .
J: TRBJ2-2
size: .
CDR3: CASSVIGGANTGELFF
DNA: TGTGCCAGCAGCGTCATTGGGGGCGCGAACACCGGGGAGCTGTTTTTT

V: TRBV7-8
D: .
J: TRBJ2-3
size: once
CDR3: CASSGISGKRTDTQYF
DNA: TGTGCCAGCAGCGGGATCTCAGGGAAACGCACAGATACGCAGTATTTT

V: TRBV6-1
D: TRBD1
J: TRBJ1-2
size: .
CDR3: CASSGFQGTEIYGYTF
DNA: TGTGCCAGCAGTGGTTTCCAGGGGACAGAGATCTATGGCTACACCTTC

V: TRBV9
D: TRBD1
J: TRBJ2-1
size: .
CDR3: CASSVVSRQGAEQFF
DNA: TGTGCCAGCAGCGTAGTCTCCCGACAGGGGGCCGAACAGTTCTTC

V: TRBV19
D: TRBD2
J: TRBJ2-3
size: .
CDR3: CASSAPGLAGVPGSRRTQYF
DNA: TGTGCCAGTAGTGCCCCGGGACTAGCGGGGGTCCCGGGGTCACGGCGGACGCAGTATTTT

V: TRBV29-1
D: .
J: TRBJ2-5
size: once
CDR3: CSVEEGGETQYF
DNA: TGCAGCGTTGAGGAAGGGGGAGAGACCCAGTACTTC

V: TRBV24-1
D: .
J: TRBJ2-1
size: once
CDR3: CATSDSPFNEQFF
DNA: TGTGCCACCAGTGATTCCCCTTTCAATGAGCAGTTCTTC

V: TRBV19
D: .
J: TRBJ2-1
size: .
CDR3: CASSKGGAYNEQFF
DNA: TGTGCCAGTAGTAAGGGCGGGGCGTACAATGAGCAGTTCTTC

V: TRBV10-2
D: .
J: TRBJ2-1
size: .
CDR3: CASSSSPYNEQFF
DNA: TGCGCCAGCAGTTCCTCTCCTTACAATGAGCAGTTCTTC

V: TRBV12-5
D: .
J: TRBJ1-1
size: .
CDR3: CASGFRLDTEAFF
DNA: TGTGCTAGTGGATTCAGGCTTGACACTGAAGCTTTCTTT

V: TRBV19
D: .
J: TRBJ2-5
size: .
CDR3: CASSHPPGETQYF
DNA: TGTGCCAGTAGTCACCCCCCAGGGGAGACCCAGTACTTC

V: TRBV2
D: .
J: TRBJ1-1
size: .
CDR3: CASRPQRVAEAFF
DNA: TGTGCCAGCAGACCGCAGAGGGTAGCTGAAGCTTTCTTT

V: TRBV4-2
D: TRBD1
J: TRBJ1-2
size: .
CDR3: CASSQAGTGAYGYTF
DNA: TGTGCCAGCAGCCAAGCCGGGACAGGGGCTTATGGCTACACCTTC

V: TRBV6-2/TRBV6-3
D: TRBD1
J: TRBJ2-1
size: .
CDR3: CASSYSGGGQTFNNEQFF
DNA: TGTGCCAGCAGTTACTCGGGTGGGGGACAGACTTTTAACAATGAGCAGTTCTTC